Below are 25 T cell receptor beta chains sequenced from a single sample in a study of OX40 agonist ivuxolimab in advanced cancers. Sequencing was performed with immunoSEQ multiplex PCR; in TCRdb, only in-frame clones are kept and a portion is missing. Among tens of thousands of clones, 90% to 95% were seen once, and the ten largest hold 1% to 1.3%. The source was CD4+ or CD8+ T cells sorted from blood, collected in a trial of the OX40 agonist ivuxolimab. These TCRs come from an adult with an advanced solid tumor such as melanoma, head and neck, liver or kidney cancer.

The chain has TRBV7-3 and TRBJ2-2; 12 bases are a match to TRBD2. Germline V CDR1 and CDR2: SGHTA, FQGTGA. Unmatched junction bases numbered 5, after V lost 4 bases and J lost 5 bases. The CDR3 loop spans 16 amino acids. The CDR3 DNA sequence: TGTGCCAGCAGCTCGGCACTAGCGGGAGGTACCGGGGAGCTGTTTTTT. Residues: CASSSALAGGTGELFF.

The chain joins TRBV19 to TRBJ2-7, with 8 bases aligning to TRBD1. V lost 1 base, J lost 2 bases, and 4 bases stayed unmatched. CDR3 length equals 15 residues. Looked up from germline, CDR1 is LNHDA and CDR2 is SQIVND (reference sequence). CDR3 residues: CASSIAGGKTYEQYF. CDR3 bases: TGTGCCAGTAGTATAGCAGGGGGCAAAACCTACGAGCAGTACTTC. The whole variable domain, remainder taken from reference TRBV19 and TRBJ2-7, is DGGITQSPKYLFRKEGQNVTLSCEQNLNHDAMYWYRQDPGQGLRLIYYSQIVNDFQKGDIAEGYSVSREKKESFPLTVTSAQKNPTAFYLCASSIAGGKTYEQYFGPGTRLTVT.

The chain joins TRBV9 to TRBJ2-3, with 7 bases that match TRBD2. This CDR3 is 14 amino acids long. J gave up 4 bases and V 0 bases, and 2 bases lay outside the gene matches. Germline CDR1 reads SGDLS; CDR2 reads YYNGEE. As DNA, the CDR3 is TGTGCCAGCAGCGTAGGGCTAGCGGCAGATACGCAGTATTTT. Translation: CASSVGLAADTQYF.

The DNA of the CDR3 is TGTGCCAGTAGTATAGCTTCGGGCGCCCGGGGTGATACGCAGTATTTT. It yields the protein CASSIASGARGDTQYF. The rearrangement uses TRBV19 and TRBJ2-3; tentative D call: TRBD2 (5 bases). The CDR3 is 16 amino acids. The germline CDR1 and CDR2 sequences are LNHDA and SQIVND (reference sequence). The ends were cut back, 1 base at V and 6 bases at J, with 17 bases in the middle.

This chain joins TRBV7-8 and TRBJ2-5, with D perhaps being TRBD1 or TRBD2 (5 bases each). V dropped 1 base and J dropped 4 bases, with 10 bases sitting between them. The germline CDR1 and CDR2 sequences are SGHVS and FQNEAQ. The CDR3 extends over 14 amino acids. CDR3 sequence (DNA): TGTGCCAGCAGCTTAGGGGGGTCCCGAGAGACCCAGTACTTC. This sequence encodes CASSLGGSRETQYF. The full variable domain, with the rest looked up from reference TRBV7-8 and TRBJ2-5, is GAGVSQSPRYKVAKRGQDVALRCDPISGHVSLFWYQQALGQGPEFLTYFQNEAQLDKSGLPSDRFFAERPEGSVSTLKIQRTQQEDSAVYLCASSLGGSRETQYFGPGTRLLVL.

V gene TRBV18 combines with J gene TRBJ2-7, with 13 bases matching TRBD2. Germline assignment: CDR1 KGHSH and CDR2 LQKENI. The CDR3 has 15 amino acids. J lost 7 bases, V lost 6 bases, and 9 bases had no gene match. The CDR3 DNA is TGTGCCAGCTCTCGCCGACTAGCGGGAGGAGGGGAGCAGTACTTC. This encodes CASSRRLAGGGEQYF.

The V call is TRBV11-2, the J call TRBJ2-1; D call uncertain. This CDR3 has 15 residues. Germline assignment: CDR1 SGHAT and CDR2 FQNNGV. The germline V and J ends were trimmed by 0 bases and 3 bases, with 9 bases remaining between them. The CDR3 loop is CASSLDQEVYNEQFF. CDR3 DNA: TGTGCCAGCAGCTTAGACCAGGAAGTCTACAATGAGCAGTTCTTC. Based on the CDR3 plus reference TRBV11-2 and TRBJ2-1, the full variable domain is EAGVAQSPRYKIIEKRQSVAFWCNPISGHATLYWYQQILGQGPKLLIQFQNNGVVDDSQLPKDRFSAERLKGVDSTLKIQPAKLEDSAVYLCASSLDQEVYNEQFFGPGTRLTVL.

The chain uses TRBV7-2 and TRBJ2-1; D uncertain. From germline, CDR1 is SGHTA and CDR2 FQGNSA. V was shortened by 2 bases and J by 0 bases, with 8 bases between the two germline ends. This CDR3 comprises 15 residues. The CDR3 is CASSLSRNSYNEQFF. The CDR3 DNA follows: TGTGCCAGCAGCTTAAGTAGGAACTCCTACAATGAGCAGTTCTTC.

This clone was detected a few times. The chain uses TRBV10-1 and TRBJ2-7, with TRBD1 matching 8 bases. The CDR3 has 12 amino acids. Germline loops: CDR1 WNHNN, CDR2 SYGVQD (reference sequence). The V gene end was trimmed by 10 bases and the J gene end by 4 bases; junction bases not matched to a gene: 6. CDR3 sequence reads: CATDRGDYEQYF. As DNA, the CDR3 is TGCGCCACCGACAGGGGAGATTACGAGCAGTACTTC.

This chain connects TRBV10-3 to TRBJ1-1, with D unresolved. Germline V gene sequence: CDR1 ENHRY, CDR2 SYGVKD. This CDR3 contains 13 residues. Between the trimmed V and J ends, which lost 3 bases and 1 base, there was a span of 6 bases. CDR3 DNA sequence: TGTGCCATCAGTGACACCACGAACACTGAAGCTTTCTTT. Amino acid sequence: CAISDTTNTEAFF.

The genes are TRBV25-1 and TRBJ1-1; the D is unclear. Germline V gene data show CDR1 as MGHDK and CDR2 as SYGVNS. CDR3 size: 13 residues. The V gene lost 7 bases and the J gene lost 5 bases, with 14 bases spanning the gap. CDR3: CASTRGGSTEAFF. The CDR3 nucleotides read TGTGCCAGCACCCGGGGAGGGTCTACTGAAGCTTTCTTT.

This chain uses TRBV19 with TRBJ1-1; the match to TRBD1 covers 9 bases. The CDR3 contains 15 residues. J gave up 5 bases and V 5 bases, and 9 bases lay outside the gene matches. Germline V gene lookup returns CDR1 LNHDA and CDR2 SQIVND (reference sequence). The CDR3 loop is CASSFAGTGLTEAFF. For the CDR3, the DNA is TGTGCCAGTAGTTTCGCCGGGACAGGGTTAACTGAAGCTTTCTTT.

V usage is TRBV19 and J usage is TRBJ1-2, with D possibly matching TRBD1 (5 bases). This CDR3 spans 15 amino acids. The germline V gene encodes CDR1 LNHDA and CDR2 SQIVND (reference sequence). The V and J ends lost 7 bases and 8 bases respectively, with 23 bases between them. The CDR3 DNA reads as TGTGCCAGTAAAGTTCGGGACGTCGCGCGAGACGGCTACACCTTC. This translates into CASKVRDVARDGYTF.

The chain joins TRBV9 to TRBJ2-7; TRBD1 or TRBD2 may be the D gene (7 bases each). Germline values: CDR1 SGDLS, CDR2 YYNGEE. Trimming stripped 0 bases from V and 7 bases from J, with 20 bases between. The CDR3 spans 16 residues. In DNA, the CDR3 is TGTGCCAGCAGCGTAGAGGGGGGGAAGGGGGCGAGGGAGCAGTACTTC. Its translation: CASSVEGGKGAREQYF.

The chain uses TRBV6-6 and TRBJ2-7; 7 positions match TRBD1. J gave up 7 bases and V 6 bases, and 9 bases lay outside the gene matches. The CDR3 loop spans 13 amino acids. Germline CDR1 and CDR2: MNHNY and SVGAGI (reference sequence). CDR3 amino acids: CASRATGESEQYF. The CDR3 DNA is TGTGCCAGCAGGGCTACAGGGGAGAGTGAGCAGTACTTC.

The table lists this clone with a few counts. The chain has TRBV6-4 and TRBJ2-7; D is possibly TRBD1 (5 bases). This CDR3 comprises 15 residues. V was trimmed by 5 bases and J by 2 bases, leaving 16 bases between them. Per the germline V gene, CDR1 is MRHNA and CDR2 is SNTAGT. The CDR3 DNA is TGTGCCAGCAGTATTGTAGGGGAAGAGCCCTACGAGCAGTACTTC. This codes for CASSIVGEEPYEQYF.

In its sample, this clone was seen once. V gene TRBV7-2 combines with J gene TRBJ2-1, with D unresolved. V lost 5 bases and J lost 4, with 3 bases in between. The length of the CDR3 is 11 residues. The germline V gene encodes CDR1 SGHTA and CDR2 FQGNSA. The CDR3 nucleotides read TGTGCCAGCAGCACTTACAATGAGCAGTTCTTC. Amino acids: CASSTYNEQFF.

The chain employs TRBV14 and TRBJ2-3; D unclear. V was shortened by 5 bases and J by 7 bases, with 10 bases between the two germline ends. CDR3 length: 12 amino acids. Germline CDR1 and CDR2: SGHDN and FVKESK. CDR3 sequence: CASSSSANTQYF. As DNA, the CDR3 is TGTGCCAGCAGCTCGTCAGCGAATACGCAGTATTTT.

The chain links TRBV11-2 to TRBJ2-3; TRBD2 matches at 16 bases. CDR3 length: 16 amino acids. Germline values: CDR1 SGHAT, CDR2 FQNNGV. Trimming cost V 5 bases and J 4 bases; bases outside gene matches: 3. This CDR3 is CASSLGTSGRADTQYF. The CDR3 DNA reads TGTGCCAGCAGCCTTGGGACTAGCGGGAGGGCAGATACGCAGTATTTT.

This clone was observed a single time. This CDR3 is CAWVRQGTNEKLFF. The CDR3 region has the DNA TGTGCCTGGGTCCGACAGGGGACCAATGAAAAACTGTTTTTT. The rearrangement joins TRBV30 to TRBJ1-4; 8 bases are a match to TRBD1. This CDR3 spans 14 amino acids. Trimming removed 5 bases from V and 5 bases from J; junction bases left unmatched: 7. Germline CDR1 GTSNPN, CDR2 SVGIG (reference sequence). Combining the CDR3 with reference TRBV30 and TRBJ1-4 gives the whole variable domain SQTIHQWPATLVQPVGSPLSLECTVEGTSNPNLYWYRQAAGRGLQLLFYSVGIGQISSEVPQNLSASRPQDRQFILSSKKLLLSDSGFYLCAWVRQGTNEKLFFGSGTQLSVL.

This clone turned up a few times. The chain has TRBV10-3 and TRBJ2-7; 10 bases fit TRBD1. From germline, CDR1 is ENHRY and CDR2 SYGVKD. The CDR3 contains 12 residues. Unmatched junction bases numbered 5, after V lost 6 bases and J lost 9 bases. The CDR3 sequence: CAIRGTGDVQYF. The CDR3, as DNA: TGTGCCATCAGGGGGACAGGGGATGTGCAGTACTTC.

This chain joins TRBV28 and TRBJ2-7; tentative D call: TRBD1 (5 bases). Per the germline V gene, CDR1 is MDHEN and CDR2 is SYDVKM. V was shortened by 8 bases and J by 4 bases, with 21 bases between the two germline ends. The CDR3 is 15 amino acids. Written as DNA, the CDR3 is TGTGCCAGCCTTTCTTCAGGGTCTTGGGGATACGAGCAGTACTTC. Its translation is CASLSSGSWGYEQYF.

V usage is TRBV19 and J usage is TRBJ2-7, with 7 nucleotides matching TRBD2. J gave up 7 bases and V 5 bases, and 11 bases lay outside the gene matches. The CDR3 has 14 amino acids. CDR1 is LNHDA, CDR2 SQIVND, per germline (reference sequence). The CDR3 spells CASSPQAGLGEQYF. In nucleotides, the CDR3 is TGTGCCAGTAGTCCACAAGCGGGACTCGGGGAGCAGTACTTC.

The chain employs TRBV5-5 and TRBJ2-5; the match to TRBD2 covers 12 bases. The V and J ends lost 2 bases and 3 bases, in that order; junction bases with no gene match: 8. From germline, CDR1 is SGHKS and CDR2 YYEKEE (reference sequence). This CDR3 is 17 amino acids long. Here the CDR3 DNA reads TGTGCCAGCAGCTTCTATACCCGACTAGCGGGAGAAGAGACCCAGTACTTC. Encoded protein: CASSFYTRLAGEETQYF.

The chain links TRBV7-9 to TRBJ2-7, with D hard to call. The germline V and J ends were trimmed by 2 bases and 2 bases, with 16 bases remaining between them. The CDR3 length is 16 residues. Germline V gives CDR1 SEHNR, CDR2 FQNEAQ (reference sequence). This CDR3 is CASSLRFRTGPYEQYF. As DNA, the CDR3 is TGTGCCAGCAGCTTACGGTTTCGGACCGGTCCCTACGAGCAGTACTTC.